A selection of T cell receptor beta chains follows, all from one sample in a study of cytomegalovirus exposure and HLA in healthy donors. Here immunoSEQ multiplex PCR was the method, and the copy in TCRdb shows in-frame clones only, minus some. This table holds under 150,000 clones, under 85% found once. Material: PBMCs. The receptors were sampled from a woman aged 18-35 years in good health and CMV-seronegative. Both conserved end residues are part of each CDR3. Each record gives: CDR3 protein, J gene, V gene.

CDR3: CASSLFGTSDSPLHF
J: TRBJ1-6
V: TRBV5-1

CDR3: CSAVLLAEQYF
J: TRBJ2-7
V: TRBV20-1

CDR3: CATPSVPTDTQYF
J: TRBJ2-3
V: TRBV2

CDR3: CASSLPRSNYGYTF
J: TRBJ1-2
V: TRBV5-6

CDR3: CASSQEGGIYNEQFF
J: TRBJ2-1
V: TRBV4-1

CDR3: CASSEDRGYYEQYF
J: TRBJ2-7
V: TRBV2

CDR3: CASSSYTWSITEAFF
J: TRBJ1-1
V: TRBV5-4

CDR3: CASSPGQGKGGYTF
J: TRBJ1-2
V: TRBV18

CDR3: CAWSLTRTSTGNTIYF
J: TRBJ1-3
V: TRBV30

CDR3: CASSLSGGNSEAFF
J: TRBJ1-1
V: TRBV5-1

CDR3: CASSPTGSRTPDEQYF
J: TRBJ2-7
V: TRBV28

CDR3: CASRTTGGRTEAFF
J: TRBJ1-1
V: TRBV19

CDR3: CASSIGQANEKLFF
J: TRBJ1-4
V: TRBV19

CDR3: CASSSPRTGQGPYEQYF
J: TRBJ2-7
V: TRBV27

CDR3: CASRRTGNTEAFF
J: TRBJ1-1
V: TRBV19

CDR3: CAWDRVVTEAFF
J: TRBJ1-1
V: TRBV30

CDR3: CASSVQIQETQYF
J: TRBJ2-5
V: TRBV2